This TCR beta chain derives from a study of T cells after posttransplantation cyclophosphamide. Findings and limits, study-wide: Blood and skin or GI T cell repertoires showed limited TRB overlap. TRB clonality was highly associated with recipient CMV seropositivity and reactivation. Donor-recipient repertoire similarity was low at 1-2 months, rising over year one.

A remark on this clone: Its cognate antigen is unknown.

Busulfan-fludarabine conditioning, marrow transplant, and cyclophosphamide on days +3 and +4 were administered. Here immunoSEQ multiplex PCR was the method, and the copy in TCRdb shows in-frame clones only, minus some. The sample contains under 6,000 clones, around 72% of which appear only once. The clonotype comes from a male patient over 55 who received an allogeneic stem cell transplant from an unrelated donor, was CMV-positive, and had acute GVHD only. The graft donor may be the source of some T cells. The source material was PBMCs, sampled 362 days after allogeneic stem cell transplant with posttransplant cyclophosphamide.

The CDR3 region has the DNA TGTGCCAGCAGCCCCCGGACTAGCGGCCCCTACGAGCAGTACTTC. This sequence encodes CASSPRTSGPYEQYF. V is TRBV5-5 and J is TRBJ2-7, with 10 bases lining up with TRBD2. CDR3 length: 15 residues. The germline CDR1 and CDR2 sequences are SGHKS and YYEKEE (reference sequence). V gave up 4 bases and J gave up 2 bases; unmatched junction bases: 6.